This passage covers 3 T cell receptor beta chains from one sample sequenced in a study of T cell repertoires in cytomegalovirus infection. TCRdb re-called the reads through MiXCR, storing one row per CDR3 protein. The sample has fewer than 85,000 distinct CDR3 sequences, over 3.5% seen once. Sequenced input: PBMCs. The source of these receptors is a human donor in good health (CMV status not recorded). Some clones in this sample may be carry-over from other donors' samples.

The genes are TRBV7-2 and TRBJ1-4; 9 bases align to TRBD1. The CDR3 consists of 15 residues. J lost 2 bases, V lost 6 bases, and 4 bases had no gene match. Germline CDR1 SGHTA, CDR2 FQGNSA. CDR3 coding DNA: TGTGCCAGCAGACGGACAGGGGCGACTAATGAAAAACTGTTTTTT. Amino acid sequence: CASRRTGATNEKLFF.

This clonotype was detected many times. The V gene is TRBV7-3, the J gene TRBJ2-1; 11 nucleotides line up with TRBD2. CDR3 length equals 15 residues. Germline-derived CDR1 and CDR2 are SGHTA and FQGTGA. Losses at the gene ends were 5 bases for V and 7 bases for J; bases not matched to a gene: 7. The CDR3 here is CASSSSGRAGNEQFF. CDR3 bases: TGTGCCAGCAGCAGTAGCGGGAGGGCCGGGAATGAGCAGTTCTTC. Together with reference TRBV7-3 and TRBJ2-1, the CDR3 gives the full variable domain: GAGVSQTPSNKVTEKGKYVELRCDPISGHTALYWYRQSLGQGPEFLIYFQGTGAADDSGLPNDRFFAVRPEGSVSTLKIQRTERGDSAVYLCASSSSGRAGNEQFFGPGTRLTVL.

On this clonotype: A much larger clone lies a single base off, so this may be a read error. The chain couples TRBV7-4 to TRBJ2-2, with D unresolved. Germline V lookup: CDR1 SGHVT, CDR2 SQSDAQ. The germline V and J ends were trimmed by 2 bases and 1 base, with 8 bases remaining between them. There are 15 residues in the CDR3. CDR3 in DNA: TGTGCCAGCAGCTTAAACTGGCAGAACACCGGGGAGCTGTTTTTT. Translated, it gives CASSLNWQNTGELFF.